This T cell receptor beta chain was captured in a study of cytomegalovirus exposure and HLA in healthy donors (dated by TCRdb to about 2017). A note on the overall study: The roughly 670 repertoires of the first cohort and the 110 or so validation repertoires were produced on the same platform, according to a later analysis. A separate validation cohort of more than 100 different subjects was used in addition to the 666-subject first cohort. The study was designed to test whether signatures of past pathogen exposure could be identified by cataloging public T cell receptors. The study combined high-throughput TCR immunosequencing, statistical association of individual TCRs with disease status, and machine learning to predict cytomegalovirus infection status.

Here is what the overall study found, with its caveats: Of the cluster scores, 94% were above 0 in a later analysis, which found that TCRs clustered in the first cohort also tended to co-occur in the 130 or so validation repertoires. The classifier was reported to diagnose cytomegalovirus status with high specificity and sensitivity in both the original and validation cohorts. The study gave a list of more than 150 TCR beta chains associated with cytomegalovirus. The authors suggested that the approach could potentially be extended to other disease states and immunological phenotypes. The validation cohort had no HLA typing available for a later analysis, so co-occurrence within that cohort was assessed over all 120 or so repertoires. Across donors, most TCR sequences were observed very rarely, whereas some public TCRs were present in many individuals. In vitro tests confirmed that a few of the cytomegalovirus-associated TCR beta chains recognize cytomegalovirus antigens.

Library preparation was by the immunoSEQ multiplex PCR assay. Under the source paper's analysis protocol: A statistical classification framework was built for diagnosing cytomegalovirus status from the catalog of TCR beta chain sequences. This is the immuneACCESS table as TCRdb keeps it, with only in-frame sequences that have V and J called. A part of the clones is gone; compared with another copy, unresolved V genes explain less than half, and the rest is unexplained. V and J calls and clone size are copied from that table; D and trimming were computed from the DNA. For this sample there are about 56,000 clones; 93% appear just once. The ten largest clones add up to 1.7% of the sample. Donors formed part of the validation cohort, which comprised approximately 130 subjects and was distinct from the first cohort of 670 or so subjects. The germline ends are 8 bases apart after V is trimmed by 2 bases and J by 0 bases. From the cysteine through the phenylalanine, the CDR3 covers 14 amino acids. Only the CDR3 DNA stays, 42 bases, in frame from base 1. Reading the germline V gene gives CDR1 SQVTM and CDR2 ANQGSEA.

As to this clone: It lacks a known antigen. Base qualities were left out, and no much larger clone turns up one base away.

The rearrangement combines TRBV29-1 with TRBJ2-1; the D gene cannot be named for sure. The sequenced sample was PBMCs. The TCR originated in a woman between 18 and 30 years old in good health and CMV-seropositive. The CDR3 reads CSVESHSSYNEQFF. The base sequence is TGCAGCGTTGAATCCCATAGCTCCTACAATGAGCAGTTCTTC.